Listed below are T cell receptor beta chains from one sample, sequenced in a study of T-cell memory formation after mild COVID-19. From the 5' RACE reads, TCRdb called clonotypes with MiXCR, one entry per CDR3 protein. The sample yields 500,000 to 550,000 distinct CDR3 sequences, about a fifth seen once. The sequenced material came from PBMCs or a T cell subset sorted from them (not recorded which). Receptors originate from an adult woman who had mild COVID-19 (a few samples of this study predate the infection). Cell type and time point are not known. CDR3s include the opening cysteine and the closing phenylalanine or tryptophan. Fields, in order: V gene, J gene, clone size, D gene, CDR3 DNA, CDR3 protein. A D gene is named only where the DNA matches it firmly. Rows may omit the clone size; those that give it use once, few, many or a size class.

v_gene: TRBV24-1
j_gene: TRBJ1-2
abundance: once
d_gene: NA
CDR3nt: TGTGCCACCAGTGATTCGGTTATGTCCTATGGCTACACCTTC
CDR3aa: CATSDSVMSYGYTF

v_gene: TRBV12-3/TRBV12-4
j_gene: TRBJ1-2
abundance: few
d_gene: NA
CDR3nt: TGTGCCAGCAGAAGGGACTTCTTTTCTAATGGCTACACCTTC
CDR3aa: CASRRDFFSNGYTF

v_gene: TRBV3-1
j_gene: TRBJ1-2
abundance: NA
d_gene: NA
CDR3nt: TGTGCCAGCAGCCATAATCCTTCGGGGGACGGCTACACCTTC
CDR3aa: CASSHNPSGDGYTF

v_gene: TRBV6-2/TRBV6-3
j_gene: TRBJ2-2
abundance: many
d_gene: TRBD2
CDR3nt: TGTGCCGGCTCCCGGACTAGCCGCTTTGACGGGGAGCTGTTTTTT
CDR3aa: CAGSRTSRFDGELFF

v_gene: TRBV5-1
j_gene: TRBJ2-1
abundance: few
d_gene: TRBD2
CDR3nt: TGCGCCAGCACCGCCCGGGGGGGTAGCAATGAGCAGTTCTTC
CDR3aa: CASTARGGSNEQFF

v_gene: TRBV19
j_gene: TRBJ1-1
abundance: few
d_gene: NA
CDR3nt: TGTGCCAGTAGTAGGGAGAGTGAAGCTTTCTTT
CDR3aa: CASSRESEAFF

v_gene: TRBV12-3/TRBV12-4
j_gene: TRBJ1-5
abundance: NA
d_gene: NA
CDR3nt: TGTGCCAGCAGTTCGGGTAGACCGACAAATCAGCCCCAGCATTTT
CDR3aa: CASSSGRPTNQPQHF

v_gene: TRBV3-1
j_gene: TRBJ1-2
abundance: few
d_gene: TRBD1
CDR3nt: TGTGCCAGCAGCCGCGGACAGGCAGCTAACTATGGCTACACCTTC
CDR3aa: CASSRGQAANYGYTF

v_gene: TRBV3-1
j_gene: TRBJ1-6
abundance: NA
d_gene: NA
CDR3nt: TGTGCCAGCAGCCAGGGCAGGGATTCACCCCTCCACTTT
CDR3aa: CASSQGRDSPLHF

v_gene: TRBV6-1
j_gene: TRBJ2-7
abundance: few
d_gene: NA
CDR3nt: TGTGCCAGCAGTTACTGGACGGGGACGGAGTACTCCTACGAGCAGTACTTC
CDR3aa: CASSYWTGTEYSYEQYF

v_gene: TRBV24-1
j_gene: TRBJ2-3
abundance: NA
d_gene: NA
CDR3nt: TGTGCCACCCACCGGGCCACTGGGAATACGCAGTATTTT
CDR3aa: CATHRATGNTQYF

v_gene: TRBV9
j_gene: TRBJ2-5
abundance: few
d_gene: TRBD2
CDR3nt: TGTGCCAGCAGCATTGGACTAGCGGAGTTGGGGGAGACCCAGTACTTC
CDR3aa: CASSIGLAELGETQYF

v_gene: TRBV7-8
j_gene: TRBJ1-5
abundance: few
d_gene: NA
CDR3nt: TGTGCCAGCAGTTTCCGGGGGGCGAGTCAGCCCCAGCATTTT
CDR3aa: CASSFRGASQPQHF

v_gene: TRBV24-1
j_gene: TRBJ1-1
abundance: few
d_gene: NA
CDR3nt: TGTGCCACCAGTGGGGGGGGGAGGTCGATGAACACTGAAGCTTTCTTT
CDR3aa: CATSGGGRSMNTEAFF

v_gene: TRBV6-6
j_gene: TRBJ2-7
abundance: few
d_gene: NA
CDR3nt: TGTGCCAGCAGTTACTCGATTCCTAGCCTGGGTGAGCAGTACTTC
CDR3aa: CASSYSIPSLGEQYF

v_gene: TRBV4-1
j_gene: TRBJ2-7
abundance: NA
d_gene: TRBD2
CDR3nt: TGCGCCAGCAGCCGAAGGACTAGCGGGGGGGCACACGAGCAGTACTTC
CDR3aa: CASSRRTSGGAHEQYF

v_gene: TRBV12-3/TRBV12-4
j_gene: TRBJ1-2
abundance: few
d_gene: NA
CDR3nt: TGTGCCAGCAGGCCCCGGGGGGGCAGAGGCCGATACACCTTC
CDR3aa: CASRPRGGRGRYTF

v_gene: TRBV5-4
j_gene: TRBJ2-2
abundance: few
d_gene: TRBD2
CDR3nt: TGTGCCAGCAGCCCAGGGACTAGCGGGACGGTCGGGGAGCTGTTTTTT
CDR3aa: CASSPGTSGTVGELFF

v_gene: TRBV7-9
j_gene: TRBJ2-6
abundance: NA
d_gene: NA
CDR3nt: TGTGCCAGCAGCTTGGCGACCGGGGGAGCCAACGTCCTGACTTTC
CDR3aa: CASSLATGGANVLTF

v_gene: TRBV18
j_gene: TRBJ2-7
abundance: NA
d_gene: TRBD1
CDR3nt: TGTGCCAGCTCAGCCAGTACAGGGGGCGCATCCGGGCAGTACTTC
CDR3aa: CASSASTGGASGQYF

v_gene: TRBV12-3/TRBV12-4
j_gene: TRBJ2-3
abundance: NA
d_gene: TRBD2
CDR3nt: TGTGCCAGCAGTTTCGCGGGGGGCAGTAGCACAGATACGCAGTATTTT
CDR3aa: CASSFAGGSSTDTQYF

v_gene: TRBV6-4
j_gene: TRBJ2-6
abundance: once
d_gene: NA
CDR3nt: TGTGCCAGCAGTATAATACAGGGCTCTGGGGCCAACGTCCTGACTTTC
CDR3aa: CASSIIQGSGANVLTF

v_gene: TRBV11-2
j_gene: TRBJ2-1
abundance: NA
d_gene: TRBD2
CDR3nt: TGTGCCAGCAGCCGGCTGGCTAGCGGGGTCAATGAGCAGTTCTTC
CDR3aa: CASSRLASGVNEQFF

v_gene: TRBV30
j_gene: TRBJ2-1
abundance: NA
d_gene: NA
CDR3nt: TGTGCCTGGAGTGTTGGTATCCCTGGGTCCAATGAGCAGTTCTTC
CDR3aa: CAWSVGIPGSNEQFF

v_gene: TRBV7-3
j_gene: TRBJ2-7
abundance: few
d_gene: NA
CDR3nt: TGTGCCAGCAGCTTAATGGGGGGCGCAGGAGTCTACGAGCAGTACTTC
CDR3aa: CASSLMGGAGVYEQYF

v_gene: TRBV11-3
j_gene: TRBJ2-1
abundance: few
d_gene: NA
CDR3nt: TGTGCCAGCAGCTTAAGTACAGGGAAGTACAATGAGCAGTTCTTC
CDR3aa: CASSLSTGKYNEQFF

v_gene: TRBV6-1
j_gene: TRBJ2-2
abundance: few
d_gene: TRBD2
CDR3nt: TGTGCCAGCAGGGAAAGGACTAGCGGGGGTTCGAACACCGGGGAGCTGTTTTTT
CDR3aa: CASRERTSGGSNTGELFF

v_gene: TRBV15
j_gene: TRBJ2-3
abundance: many
d_gene: NA
CDR3nt: TGTGCCACCAGCAGACCCTTTAGCGGCTCCACAGATACGCAGTATTTT
CDR3aa: CATSRPFSGSTDTQYF

v_gene: TRBV12-3/TRBV12-4
j_gene: TRBJ2-3
abundance: NA
d_gene: NA
CDR3nt: TGTGCCAGCAGTGGGCCGGGACACAATATACTATCTAGCACAGATACGCAGTATTTT
CDR3aa: CASSGPGHNILSSTDTQYF

v_gene: TRBV10-3
j_gene: TRBJ2-2
abundance: NA
d_gene: TRBD1
CDR3nt: TGTGCCATCCGGGACAGTCTCACCGGGGAGCTGTTTTTT
CDR3aa: CAIRDSLTGELFF

v_gene: TRBV18
j_gene: TRBJ2-7
abundance: few
d_gene: TRBD1
CDR3nt: TGTGCCAGCTCAACACAGGGGAGAAAGGATAACTACGAGCAGTACTTC
CDR3aa: CASSTQGRKDNYEQYF

v_gene: TRBV4-1
j_gene: TRBJ1-6
abundance: NA
d_gene: TRBD1
CDR3nt: TGCGCCAGCAGCCAAGCGGACAGGTCGAGCTCCTATAATTCACCCCTCCACTTT
CDR3aa: CASSQADRSSSYNSPLHF

v_gene: TRBV12-3/TRBV12-4
j_gene: TRBJ2-1
abundance: many
d_gene: TRBD1
CDR3nt: TGTGCCAGCAGTATGGGACAGTTCCCCGCATCATATGAGCAGTTCTTC
CDR3aa: CASSMGQFPASYEQFF

v_gene: TRBV3-1
j_gene: TRBJ2-2
abundance: few
d_gene: TRBD1
CDR3nt: TGTGCCAGCAGCCAAGATGTCACAGGGACAGGGGTCGGGGAGCTGTTTTTT
CDR3aa: CASSQDVTGTGVGELFF

v_gene: TRBV7-9
j_gene: TRBJ2-4
abundance: few
d_gene: NA
CDR3nt: TGTGCCAGCAGCTTAGGATTAGGACCTGAAAGGAACATTCAGTACTTC
CDR3aa: CASSLGLGPERNIQYF

v_gene: TRBV7-2
j_gene: TRBJ2-1
abundance: few
d_gene: NA
CDR3nt: TGTGCCAGCAGCTTAGAAGCCGGCTTGATCAACAATGAGCAGTTCTTC
CDR3aa: CASSLEAGLINNEQFF

v_gene: TRBV7-8
j_gene: TRBJ2-3
abundance: NA
d_gene: TRBD2
CDR3nt: TGTGCCAGCAGCTTAGTTTTGGTCGGGAGGGCCAGTACAGATACGCAGTATTTT
CDR3aa: CASSLVLVGRASTDTQYF

v_gene: TRBV18
j_gene: TRBJ1-6
abundance: NA
d_gene: NA
CDR3nt: TGTGCCAGCTCACCGGACGGCGCGGAGAGCTCCTATAATTCACCCCTCCACTTT
CDR3aa: CASSPDGAESSYNSPLHF

v_gene: TRBV24-1
j_gene: TRBJ2-3
abundance: once
d_gene: TRBD1
CDR3nt: TGTGCCACCAAGGACAGGGGCGCAGATACGCAGTATTTT
CDR3aa: CATKDRGADTQYF

v_gene: TRBV7-3
j_gene: TRBJ2-7
abundance: NA
d_gene: TRBD1
CDR3nt: TGTGCCAGCAGCTCCGACAGGGGTAGCCTCGAGCAGTACTTC
CDR3aa: CASSSDRGSLEQYF